This TCR beta chain was documented in a study of cytomegalovirus exposure and HLA in healthy donors. The wider study: The same platform was used for the 130 or so validation repertoires as for the approximately 610 first-cohort repertoires, as reported in a later analysis.

TCRdb keeps only in-frame clones here, not all; method: immunoSEQ multiplex PCR. Here the sample spans 150,000 to 180,000 clones, approximately 86% being singletons. Study-level findings and limits: Diagnosis of cytomegalovirus status made by the classifier reportedly showed high specificity and sensitivity. One later analysis, an examination of the roughly 110 validation repertoires, found that first-cohort TCR clusters tended to co-occur in them. A list of 164 TCR beta chains associated with cytomegalovirus was given.

A remark on this clone: The antigen is unknown.

V dropped 7 bases and J dropped 10 bases, with 16 bases sitting between them. Germline V gene data show CDR1 as SQVTM and CDR2 as ANQGSEA. CDR3 length: 11 residues. The chain carries TRBV29-1 and TRBJ1-1, with D possibly TRBD1 on 5 matching bases. The sequenced sample consisted of PBMCs. The clonotype comes from a human donor in good health. The CDR3 nucleotides read TGCAGCGCTTCCAGGCAGGGTAGAGCTTTCTTT. Its protein is CSASRQGRAFF.